This entry features one T cell receptor beta chain sequence. Its antigen is not known. This may be a read error, as it is one base from a much larger clone. The data belong to a study of T cell repertoires in cytomegalovirus infection. For the study at large: Matching HLA type and CMV infection were both indicated by public TCR beta signatures.

Study findings and constraints: Identification of carriers of CMV plus the relevant HLA was achieved through cumulative public TCR beta family frequency. Clonotype analysis showed dominance of the ex vivo response by HLA-C-restricted CMV-specific TCR beta clonotypes.

TCRdb re-called the reads through MiXCR, storing one row per CDR3 protein. The sample includes around 740,000 distinct CDR3 sequences, under 40% of them seen just once. The V gene's germline CDR1 is SGHTA and CDR2 FQGNSA. This CDR3 has 14 residues. Trimming removed 5 bases from V and 8 bases from J, with 18 bases in between. Sequencing was performed on PBMCs. This chain joins TRBV7-2 and TRBJ1-2, with D hard to call. This TCR was sampled from a human donor in good health (CMV status not recorded). Some clones in this sample may be carry-over from other donors' samples. As DNA, the CDR3 is TGTGCCAGCAGCGTATACAAGGGCCCCATAGGCTACACCTTC. Translated, it gives CASSVYKGPIGYTF.